The 32 T cell receptor beta chains listed next were all sequenced from one sample in a study of blood T cell repertoires in COVID-19. Here immunoSEQ multiplex PCR was the method, and the copy in TCRdb shows in-frame clones only, minus some. Of roughly 200,000 clones in the sample, approximately 81% were seen once. Material for sequencing was PBMCs or T cells enriched from blood (not recorded which). The receptors here all came from a man between 35 and 55 years old who had recovered from COVID-19.

This chain joins TRBV7-2 and TRBJ2-3, with 9 bases lining up with TRBD1. Germline loops: CDR1 SGHTA, CDR2 FQGNSA. The junction had 1 base not matched to a gene; V was cut back by 2 bases and J by 1 base. The CDR3 is 15 amino acids. The CDR3 spells CASSLWDRGTDTQYF. CDR3 bases: TGTGCCAGCAGCTTATGGGACAGGGGCACAGATACGCAGTATTTT.

The CDR3 DNA is TGCGCCAGCAGCCCGAGCGCCTTTAGCAATCAGCCCCAGCATTTT. As protein: CASSPSAFSNQPQHF. The chain has TRBV5-1 and TRBJ1-5; D remains ambiguous. Germline V gene data show CDR1 as SGHRS and CDR2 as YFSETQ. This CDR3 is built from 15 residues. V dropped 4 bases and J dropped 0 bases, with 11 bases sitting between them. The variable domain in full, completed from reference TRBV5-1 and TRBJ1-5, reads KAGVTQTPRYLIKTRGQQVTLSCSPISGHRSVSWYQQTPGQGLQFLFEYFSETQRNKGNFPGRFSGRQFSNSRSEMNVSTLELGDSALYLCASSPSAFSNQPQHFGDGTRLSIL.

The chain has TRBV9 and TRBJ2-1; D is perhaps TRBD2 (6 bases). The CDR3 sequence is 15 residues long. V was clipped by 4 bases and J by 3 bases, with 14 bases between them. Germline V lookup: CDR1 SGDLS, CDR2 YYNGEE. The CDR3 sequence is CASSPIAASYNEQFF. The CDR3 DNA follows: TGTGCCAGCAGCCCCATAGCGGCAAGCTACAATGAGCAGTTCTTC.

The rearrangement links TRBV7-8 to TRBJ2-5; perhaps TRBD1 as D (7 bases). This CDR3 is built from 18 residues. V gave up 1 base and J gave up 9 bases, with 27 bases separating them. Germline loops: CDR1 SGHVS, CDR2 FQNEAQ. The CDR3 here is CASSLEPWRDSLGGSQYF. In DNA form, the CDR3 reads TGTGCCAGCAGCTTAGAGCCGTGGAGGGACAGCCTAGGTGGGTCCCAGTACTTC. Together with reference TRBV7-8 and TRBJ2-5, the CDR3 gives the full variable domain: GAGVSQSPRYKVAKRGQDVALRCDPISGHVSLFWYQQALGQGPEFLTYFQNEAQLDKSGLPSDRFFAERPEGSVSTLKIQRTQQEDSAVYLCASSLEPWRDSLGGSQYFGPGTRLLVL.

J is TRBJ1-5 and V is TRBV12-5, with a possible D match to TRBD1 (6 bases). Trimming left V 4 bases short and J 5 bases short, with 15 bases between. The CDR3 consists of 15 residues. Germline-derived CDR1 and CDR2 are LGHNT and FRNRAP. CDR3 sequence reads: CASGSKQGIYQPQHF. The CDR3 DNA follows: TGTGCTAGTGGTTCCAAACAGGGAATATATCAGCCCCAGCATTTT.

The chain is built from TRBV7-3 and TRBJ2-6, with 8 bases aligning to TRBD1. Germline V gives CDR1 SGHTA, CDR2 FQGTGA. Germline trimming cut 4 bases from V and 0 bases from J; bases unmatched to any gene: 8. This CDR3 has 18 amino acids. The CDR3 DNA follows: TGTGCCAGCAGCTCCTTACAGGGGGAGTCCTCTGGGGCCAACGTCCTGACTTTC. It specifies CASSSLQGESSGANVLTF.

The count of this clone is one. The chain combines TRBV4-2 with TRBJ2-7; no clear D. CDR1 LGHNA and CDR2 YNFKEQ come from the germline V gene. CDR3 length equals 13 residues. V was shortened by 1 base and J by 6 bases, with 10 bases between the two germline ends. The CDR3 loop reads CASSQVFSGEQYF. In DNA form, the CDR3 reads TGTGCCAGCAGCCAAGTGTTCAGTGGCGAGCAGTACTTC.

V usage is TRBV11-2 and J usage is TRBJ1-3, with D possibly being TRBD1 (6 bases). The CDR3 runs 17 residues. With 0 bases removed from V and 3 bases from J, the gap between germline ends came to 15 bases. Germline V gene lookup returns CDR1 SGHAT and CDR2 FQNNGV. CDR3 sequence reads: CASSLDPQGVYGNTIYF. In DNA form, the CDR3 reads TGTGCCAGCAGCTTAGACCCACAGGGCGTTTATGGAAACACCATATATTTT.

The rearrangement links TRBV9 to TRBJ1-3; no clear D. V was clipped by 3 bases and J by 1 base, with 11 bases between them. The CDR3 sequence is 15 residues long. The germline CDR1 and CDR2 sequences are SGDLS and YYNGEE. In nucleotides, the CDR3 is TGTGCCAGCAGCGGAGGCACGCATTCTGGAAACACCATATATTTT. Its protein is CASSGGTHSGNTIYF.

This sequence joins TRBV11-2 and TRBJ2-3; the D gene is possibly TRBD2 (5 bases). CDR1 and CDR2 (germline): SGHAT, FQNNGV. The CDR3 extends over 16 amino acids. V was clipped by 4 bases and J by 5 bases, with 19 bases between them. The CDR3 protein is CASSSPARARVDTQYF. CDR3 bases: TGTGCCAGCAGCTCCCCCGCGCGGGCGAGGGTAGATACGCAGTATTTT.

This clone occurred a few times. The CDR3 sequence: CASSVVGTGFYGYTF. CDR3 nucleotides: TGTGCCAGCAGCGTAGTAGGGACAGGGTTTTATGGCTACACCTTC. The chain has TRBV9 and TRBJ1-2; 9 bases agree with TRBD1. The CDR3 extends over 15 amino acids. Germline V gene data show CDR1 as SGDLS and CDR2 as YYNGEE. After removal of 0 bases from V and 5 bases from J, the junction contained 5 bases not matched to a gene.

The genes are TRBV10-1 and TRBJ1-5; weak D call: TRBD1 (5 bases). The CDR3 is 16 amino acids. Germline-derived CDR1 and CDR2 are WNHNN and SYGVQD (reference sequence). Deletions cut 0 bases from V and 2 bases from J, with 11 bases between. The CDR3 DNA sequence: TGCGCCAGCAGTGAGTCCGACAGTGCCGGCAATCAGCCCCAGCATTTT. Protein product: CASSESDSAGNQPQHF.

The chain uses TRBV7-9 and TRBJ2-7, with TRBD2 identical over 10 bases. Germline trimming cut 1 base from V and 3 bases from J; bases unmatched to any gene: 15. Germline V CDR1 and CDR2: SEHNR, FQNEAQ (reference sequence). There are 19 residues in the CDR3. As DNA, the CDR3 is TGTGCCAGCAGCTTAGACGGGCCGGCTAGCGGGAGACTCCTCTACGAGCAGTACTTC. Residues: CASSLDGPASGRLLYEQYF.

V usage is TRBV12-3 or TRBV12-4 and J usage is TRBJ1-1, with D hard to call. This CDR3 is built from 12 residues. Trimming removed 6 bases from V and 7 bases from J, with 12 bases in between. CDR3 DNA sequence: TGTGCCAGCAGAATGAGAATCGGTGAAGCTTTCTTT. Amino acids: CASRMRIGEAFF.

This chain joins TRBV7-3 and TRBJ2-1; the D gene is possibly TRBD1 (5 bases). V lost 5 bases to trimming and J lost 10 bases, with 18 bases between them. The CDR3 is 14 residues long. Germline V gene data show CDR1 as SGHTA and CDR2 as FQGTGA. In nucleotides, the CDR3 is TGTGCCAGCAGCCCGCATTCAGCGACAGAGGAGCAGTTCTTC. Translation: CASSPHSATEEQFF.

This clone has ten or more counts. The rearrangement links TRBV5-6 to TRBJ1-5, with D possibly being TRBD1 (5 bases). Germline V lookup: CDR1 SGHDT, CDR2 YYEEEE. The V end lost 0 bases, the J end lost 2 bases, and 12 bases lay between the germline ends. The CDR3 runs 16 residues. The CDR3 DNA reads as TGTGCCAGCAGCTTGGCAGGGAAGGGCGGCAATCAGCCCCAGCATTTT. It specifies CASSLAGKGGNQPQHF.

V gene TRBV19 combines with J gene TRBJ1-4; 9 bases agree with TRBD1. Germline V CDR1 and CDR2: LNHDA, SQIVND (reference sequence). The CDR3 consists of 17 residues. After removal of 4 bases from V and 2 bases from J, the junction contained 8 bases not matched to a gene. The CDR3 nucleotides are TGTGCCAGTAGTACCTCGGGACAGGGAAGGACTAATGAAAAACTGTTTTTT. Translating gives CASSTSGQGRTNEKLFF.

The rearrangement joins TRBV5-1 to TRBJ1-1, with a weak D call TRBD1 (5 bases). This CDR3 has 14 amino acids. Germline V gene sequence: CDR1 SGHRS, CDR2 YFSETQ. Trimming left V 0 bases short and J 5 bases short, with 11 bases between. The CDR3 protein is CASSLGQGGTEAFF. The CDR3 nucleotides read TGCGCCAGCAGCTTGGGGCAGGGTGGGACTGAAGCTTTCTTT.

This chain joins TRBV6-5 and TRBJ1-3, with a weak D call TRBD1 (5 bases). The germline gives CDR1 MNHEY, CDR2 SVGAGI. Trimming took 6 bases from V and 0 from J, leaving 9 bases between them. The CDR3 totals 14 residues. CDR3 coding DNA: TGTGCCAGCAGAGCAGGGTCCTCTGGAAACACCATATATTTT. Amino acids: CASRAGSSGNTIYF.

The chain combines TRBV7-6 with TRBJ1-1; 10 bases are shared with TRBD1. Looked up from germline, CDR1 is SGHVS and CDR2 is FNYEAQ. This CDR3 comprises 13 residues. V dropped 4 bases and J dropped 6; count of bases not matched to a gene: 2. This CDR3 reads CASSSDRGAEAFF. The CDR3 region has the DNA TGTGCCAGCAGCTCGGACAGGGGGGCTGAAGCTTTCTTT.

The genes are TRBV5-5 and TRBJ2-5; 7 bases agree with TRBD1. The CDR3 runs to 15 residues. V lost 0 bases to trimming and J lost 2 bases; unmatched junction nucleotides: 4. CDR1 SGHKS and CDR2 YYEKEE come from the germline V gene (reference sequence). The CDR3 spells CASSLVSGGQETQYF. CDR3 nucleotide sequence: TGTGCCAGCAGCTTGGTTTCAGGGGGTCAAGAGACCCAGTACTTC.

This clone was seen a handful of times. The V call is TRBV15, the J call TRBJ1-5, with a tentative D call TRBD1 (5 bases). The germline CDR1 and CDR2 sequences are LNHNV and YYDKDF (reference sequence). The ends were cut back, 5 bases at V and 0 bases at J, with 11 bases in the middle. The CDR3 runs to 15 residues. CDR3 sequence (DNA): TGTGCCACCAGCGGGGGGGACGGTAGCAATCAGCCCCAGCATTTT. This sequence encodes CATSGGDGSNQPQHF.

The chain joins TRBV11-2 to TRBJ2-1; 10 bases fit TRBD1. CDR3 size: 16 residues. Germline CDR1 is SGHAT and CDR2 is FQNNGV. V lost 1 base, J lost 6 bases, and 6 bases stayed unmatched. For the CDR3, the DNA is TGTGCCAGCAGCTTAGTCGGGACAGGGGTGGGCAATGAGCAGTTCTTC. Its translation: CASSLVGTGVGNEQFF.

This chain uses TRBV5-5 with TRBJ2-7; 7 bases match TRBD1. Unmatched junction bases numbered 14, after V lost 4 bases and J lost 4 bases. This CDR3 is built from 16 residues. Per the germline V gene, CDR1 is SGHKS and CDR2 is YYEKEE (reference sequence). CDR3 in DNA: TGTGCCAGCAGCCCCTCGATAGACAGGGTAGGATACGAGCAGTACTTC. Translated: CASSPSIDRVGYEQYF.

The chain employs TRBV11-2 and TRBJ1-1; possible D gene TRBD1, 6 bases. This CDR3 has 19 residues. Germline CDR1 and CDR2: SGHAT and FQNNGV. Between the trimmed V and J ends, which lost 0 bases and 3 bases, there was a span of 23 bases. CDR3 region: CASSLDGFGGRFLDTEAFF. CDR3 bases: TGTGCCAGCAGCTTAGATGGATTCGGGGGGCGGTTCTTGGACACTGAAGCTTTCTTT.

This chain connects TRBV20-1 to TRBJ2-2, with 12 bases fitting TRBD2. The trim removed 3 bases at V and 7 bases at J, leaving 12 bases unmatched. In germline, CDR1 is DFQATT, CDR2 SNEGSKA (reference sequence). The CDR3 spans 17 residues. The CDR3 DNA is TGCAGTGCTAGTTCGCTAGCGGGAGGGCCGGGAAGCGGGGAGCTGTTTTTT. This sequence encodes CSASSLAGGPGSGELFF.

The chain combines TRBV7-9 with TRBJ2-1; D gene uncertain. The CDR3 is 13 amino acids. CDR1 and CDR2 (germline): SEHNR, FQNEAQ (reference sequence). Trimming left V 1 base short and J 5 bases short, with 6 bases between. The CDR3, as DNA: TGTGCCAGCAGCTTAGGGCCAAACAATGAGCAGTTCTTC. Translating it yields CASSLGPNNEQFF.

The chain couples TRBV5-6 to TRBJ1-2; 8 nucleotides agree with TRBD1. The CDR3 has 16 amino acids. Per germline, CDR1 SGHDT and CDR2 YYEEEE. V lost 1 base to trimming and J lost 2 bases; unmatched junction nucleotides: 7. The CDR3 reads CASSLLGQGSNYGYTF. In DNA form, the CDR3 reads TGTGCCAGCAGCTTGCTAGGACAGGGCTCGAACTATGGCTACACCTTC.

V and J are TRBV5-1 and TRBJ1-2; 10 nucleotides align to TRBD1. V was clipped by 2 bases and J by 7 bases; unmatched bases: 8. From germline, CDR1 is SGHRS and CDR2 YFSETQ. The CDR3 has 15 amino acids. In DNA, the CDR3 is TGCGCCAGCAGCTTACGGACAGGGGGACTTGGTGGCTACACCTTC. It is translated as CASSLRTGGLGGYTF. The full variable domain, completed using reference TRBV5-1 and TRBJ1-2, is KAGVTQTPRYLIKTRGQQVTLSCSPISGHRSVSWYQQTPGQGLQFLFEYFSETQRNKGNFPGRFSGRQFSNSRSEMNVSTLELGDSALYLCASSLRTGGLGGYTFGSGTRLTVV.

The chain couples TRBV6-5 to TRBJ1-5; 9 bases align to TRBD1. Germline V gene lookup returns CDR1 MNHEY and CDR2 SVGAGI. Germline trimming cut 6 bases from V and 3 bases from J; bases unmatched to any gene: 3. This CDR3 comprises 14 residues. Here the CDR3 DNA reads TGTGCCAGCAGGAGGGACAGGGCCAATCAGCCCCAGCATTTT. Translating it yields CASRRDRANQPQHF.

V usage is TRBV6-1 and J usage is TRBJ1-3, with D perhaps matching TRBD1 (5 bases). Germline values: CDR1 MNHNS, CDR2 SASEGT. Trimming stripped 0 bases from V and 1 base from J, with 10 bases between. The CDR3 is made up of 16 amino acids. This CDR3 is CASSEAPGGSGNTIYF. The CDR3 DNA reads TGTGCCAGCAGTGAAGCGCCGGGGGGTTCTGGAAACACCATATATTTT.

This clone was recorded once. V and J are TRBV21-1 and TRBJ2-7; the table's D call TRBD2 went unverified against the DNA. TRBV21-1 corresponds to a pseudogene. The CDR3 is 14 residues long. The CDR3 protein is CASSPEVKKNEQYF. CDR3 coding DNA: TGTGCCAGCAGCCCAGAGGTAAAGAAAAACGAGCAGTACTTC.